These 17 T cell receptor beta chains share one sample of origin, sequenced in a study of T cell changes during pregnancy in multiple sclerosis. TCRdb's copy holds only in-frame clones and misses some; the assay was immunoSEQ multiplex PCR. This repertoire shows 60,000 to 75,000 clones, just over 90% found once; its top ten account for approximately 1.4%. The source material was peripheral blood, sampled in the second trimester of pregnancy. The receptors here all came from a female donor in good health, enrolled as a control in a pregnancy study.

The chain links TRBV5-1 to TRBJ2-7, with a tentative D call TRBD1 (6 bases). Germline V gene sequence: CDR1 SGHRS, CDR2 YFSETQ. V was cut by 0 bases and J by 0 bases, with 13 bases left in between. The CDR3 runs to 16 residues. In DNA, the CDR3 is TGCGCCAGCAGCTTGGGCATTCGGGACAACTCCTACGAGCAGTACTTC. It translates to CASSLGIRDNSYEQYF. The full variable domain, its missing parts supplied by reference TRBV5-1 and TRBJ2-7, is KAGVTQTPRYLIKTRGQQVTLSCSPISGHRSVSWYQQTPGQGLQFLFEYFSETQRNKGNFPGRFSGRQFSNSRSEMNVSTLELGDSALYLCASSLGIRDNSYEQYFGPGTRLTVT.

This clone was seen repeatedly, ten times or more. V and J are TRBV7-3 and TRBJ2-1, with 9 bases lining up with TRBD2. Germline loops: CDR1 SGHTA, CDR2 FQGTGA. The CDR3 covers 15 residues. The V segment lost 5 bases and the J segment 6 bases; nucleotides outside the gene matches: 8. The CDR3 DNA reads TGTGCCAGCAGCCCCAATGGCGGGAGGGCCAATGAGCAGTTCTTC. Translating it yields CASSPNGGRANEQFF.

The J gene is TRBJ2-1, the V gene TRBV6-1; 9 nucleotides line up with TRBD2. The CDR3 covers 16 residues. Germline CDR1 reads MNHNS; CDR2 reads SASEGT. After removal of 0 bases from V and 7 bases from J, the junction contained 7 bases not matched to a gene. The CDR3 bases are TGTGCCAGCAGTGAAGCTGCGGGAGGGCCTGGGAATGAGCAGTTCTTC. It codes for CASSEAAGGPGNEQFF.

This chain connects TRBV4-3 to TRBJ2-1, with D perhaps matching TRBD2 (5 bases). Trimming pared 5 bases from V and 4 bases from J, leaving 9 bases between. The CDR3 consists of 13 residues. From germline, CDR1 is LGHNA and CDR2 YSLEER. CDR3 amino acids: CASSTTSYNEQFF. DNA of the CDR3: TGCGCCAGCAGCACAACTAGTTACAATGAGCAGTTCTTC.

CDR3 residues: CASSQGQGRASETQYF. CDR3 nucleotide sequence: TGCGCCAGCAGCCAAGGACAGGGGCGCGCATCAGAGACCCAGTACTTC. The chain carries TRBV4-3 and TRBJ2-5, with 8 nucleotides matching TRBD1. V lost 1 base and J lost 4; bases outside the gene matches: 8. The CDR3 consists of 16 residues. Germline CDR1 and CDR2: LGHNA and YSLEER.

As DNA, the CDR3 is TGTGCTAGTGGTTTGCCAGGGAACTATGGCTACACCTTC. Its translation: CASGLPGNYGYTF. This rearrangement joins TRBV12-5 to TRBJ1-2, with D possibly TRBD1 on 5 matching bases. Germline V CDR1 and CDR2: LGHNT, FRNRAP. This CDR3 is built from 13 residues. V was pared by 2 bases and J by 2 bases, with 6 bases between.

This clone was seen more than once but under ten times. V gene TRBV5-1 combines with J gene TRBJ1-1, with D possibly being TRBD1 (5 bases). V was shortened by 5 bases and J by 1 base, with 15 bases between the two germline ends. The CDR3 totals 15 residues. In germline, CDR1 is SGHRS, CDR2 YFSETQ. CDR3 coding DNA: TGCGCCAGCAGTCCAATGCGGGGGAGGAACACTGAAGCTTTCTTT. Protein: CASSPMRGRNTEAFF. Looking up the rest from reference TRBV5-1 and TRBJ1-1 gives the full variable domain: KAGVTQTPRYLIKTRGQQVTLSCSPISGHRSVSWYQQTPGQGLQFLFEYFSETQRNKGNFPGRFSGRQFSNSRSEMNVSTLELGDSALYLCASSPMRGRNTEAFFGQGTRLTVV.

The rearrangement links TRBV2 to TRBJ2-3; 7 nucleotides line up with TRBD1. The CDR3 sequence is 15 residues long. With 2 bases clipped from V and 0 bases from J, the junction kept 2 bases outside the gene matches. CDR1 is SNHLY, CDR2 FYNNEI, per germline. The DNA for the CDR3 is TGTGCCAGCAGTGAAAGGGGACAGAGCACAGATACGCAGTATTTT. This translates into CASSERGQSTDTQYF.

The V call is TRBV29-1, the J call TRBJ1-2, with D maybe TRBD1 (6 bases). Germline loops: CDR1 SQVTM, CDR2 ANQGSEA. The CDR3 contains 11 residues. V lost 6 bases, J lost 2 bases, and 7 bases lay in between. Here the CDR3 DNA reads TGCAGCGTACAGGGCAACTATGGCTACACCTTC. Its protein is CSVQGNYGYTF.

The rearrangement uses TRBV7-2 and TRBJ2-2; 7 bases match TRBD2. V trimming: 5 bases; J trimming: 5 bases; junction bases outside the gene matches: 5. The CDR3 contains 14 residues. The germline gives CDR1 SGHTA, CDR2 FQGNSA. The CDR3 DNA reads TGTGCCAGCAGCATGGGACTAATTACCGGGGAGCTGTTTTTT. Translating gives CASSMGLITGELFF.

The DNA for the CDR3 is TGTGCCAGTAGTATTCACCAGGGTGAAGCTTTCTTT. Translation gives CASSIHQGEAFF. The chain is built from TRBV19 and TRBJ1-1, with D tentatively TRBD1 (5 bases). Germline CDR1 and CDR2: LNHDA and SQIVND (reference sequence). V dropped 3 bases and J dropped 7 bases, with 9 bases sitting between them. The CDR3 loop spans 12 amino acids.

This chain joins TRBV6-1 and TRBJ2-7; a possible D gene is TRBD1 (5 bases). The V and J ends lost 8 bases and 3 bases respectively, with 14 bases between them. This CDR3 has 13 amino acids. Per germline, CDR1 MNHNS and CDR2 SASEGT. The CDR3 is CASQTEIFYEQYF. CDR3 in DNA: TGTGCCAGCCAGACAGAAATCTTCTACGAGCAGTACTTC.

The rearrangement uses TRBV15 and TRBJ1-1; TRBD1 matches at 7 bases. The V and J ends lost 4 bases and 7 bases, in that order; junction bases with no gene match: 9. Germline CDR1 and CDR2: LNHNV and YYDKDF (reference sequence). The CDR3 sequence is 14 residues long. In DNA form, the CDR3 reads TGTGCCACCAGCAAGACAGGGACTCCACTTGAAGCTTTCTTT. It codes for CATSKTGTPLEAFF.

The chain carries TRBV4-2 and TRBJ2-7; D uncertain. The ends were cut back, 0 bases at V and 3 bases at J, with 9 bases in the middle. In germline, CDR1 is LGHNA, CDR2 YNFKEQ. CDR3 size: 14 residues. CDR3 region: CASSQETQIYEQYF. DNA for the CDR3: TGTGCCAGCAGCCAAGAGACACAGATCTACGAGCAGTACTTC.

This rearrangement joins TRBV29-1 to TRBJ2-1, with 9 bases fitting TRBD2. Trimming cost V 5 bases and J 3 bases; bases outside gene matches: 8. CDR3 length: 15 amino acids. Germline CDR1 is SQVTM and CDR2 is ANQGSEA. Written as DNA, the CDR3 is TGCAGCGTTCGAGGGGGCGGGAGGGACTACAATGAGCAGTTCTTC. This encodes CSVRGGGRDYNEQFF.

The rearrangement links TRBV9 to TRBJ1-2; a weak D match, TRBD1 (5 bases). The CDR3 runs to 13 residues. CDR1 is SGDLS, CDR2 YYNGEE, per germline. V lost 4 bases and J lost 2, with 9 bases in between. In DNA form, the CDR3 reads TGTGCCAGCAGCAAAGACAGAAACTATGGCTACACCTTC. This gives the protein CASSKDRNYGYTF.

DNA of the CDR3: TGTGCCAGCAGTTTCGGGACAGAGAACAATCAGCCCCAGCATTTT. This translates into CASSFGTENNQPQHF. V and J are TRBV6-1 and TRBJ1-5, with TRBD1 identical over 7 bases. V lost 5 bases, J lost 3 bases, and 7 bases stayed unmatched. Germline V gene data show CDR1 as MNHNS and CDR2 as SASEGT. The CDR3 is 15 residues long.